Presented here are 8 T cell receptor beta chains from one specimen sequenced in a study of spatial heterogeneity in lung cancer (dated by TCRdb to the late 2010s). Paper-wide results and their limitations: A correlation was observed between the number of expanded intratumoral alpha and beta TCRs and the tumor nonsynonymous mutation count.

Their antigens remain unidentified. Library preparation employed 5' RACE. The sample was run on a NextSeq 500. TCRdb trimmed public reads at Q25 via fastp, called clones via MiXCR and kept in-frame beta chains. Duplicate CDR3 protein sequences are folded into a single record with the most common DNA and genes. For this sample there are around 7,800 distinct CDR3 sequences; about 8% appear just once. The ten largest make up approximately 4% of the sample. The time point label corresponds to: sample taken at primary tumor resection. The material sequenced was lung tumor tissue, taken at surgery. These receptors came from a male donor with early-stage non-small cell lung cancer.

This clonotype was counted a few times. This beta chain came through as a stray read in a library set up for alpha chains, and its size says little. CDR3 nucleotides: TGTGCCAGCAGCTCCTACAGGGACTCCTACGAGCAGTACTTC. Its translation: CASSSYRDSYEQYF. The chain carries TRBV7-2 and TRBJ2-7; D may be TRBD1 (6 bases). Trimming took 4 bases from V and 0 from J, leaving 10 bases between them. Germline CDR1 and CDR2: SGHTA and FQGNSA. The CDR3 loop spans 14 amino acids. Full variable domain (outside the CDR3, taken from reference TRBV7-2 and TRBJ2-7): GAGVSQSPSNKVTEKGKDVELRCDPISGHTALYWYRQSLGQGLEFLIYFQGNSAPDKSGLPSDRFSAERTGGSVSTLTIQRTQQEDSAVYLCASSSYRDSYEQYFGPGTRLTVT.

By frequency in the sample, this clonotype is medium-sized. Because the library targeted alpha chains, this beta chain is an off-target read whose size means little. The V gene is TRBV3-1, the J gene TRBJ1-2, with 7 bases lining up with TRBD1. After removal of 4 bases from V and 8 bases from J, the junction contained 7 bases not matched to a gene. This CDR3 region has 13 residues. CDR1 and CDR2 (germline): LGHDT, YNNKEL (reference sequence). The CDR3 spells CASSRQGGEGYTF. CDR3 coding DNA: TGTGCCAGCAGCCGACAGGGCGGGGAAGGCTACACCTTC.

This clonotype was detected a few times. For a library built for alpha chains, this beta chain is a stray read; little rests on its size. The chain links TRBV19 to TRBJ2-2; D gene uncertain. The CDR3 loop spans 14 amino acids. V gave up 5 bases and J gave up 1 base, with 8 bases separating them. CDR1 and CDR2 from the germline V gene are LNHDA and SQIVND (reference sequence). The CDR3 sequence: CASSVRGNTGELFF. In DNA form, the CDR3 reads TGTGCCAGTAGTGTCAGAGGGAACACCGGGGAGCTGTTTTTT.

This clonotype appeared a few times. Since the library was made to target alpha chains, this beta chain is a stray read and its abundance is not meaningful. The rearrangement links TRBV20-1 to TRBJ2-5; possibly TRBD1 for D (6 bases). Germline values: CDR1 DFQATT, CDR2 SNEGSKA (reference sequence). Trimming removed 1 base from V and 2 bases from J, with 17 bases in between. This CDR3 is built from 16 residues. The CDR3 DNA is TGCAGTGCTAGAGTACAGGGTCGGTGGGGGCAAGAGACCCAGTACTTC. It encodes CSARVQGRWGQETQYF.

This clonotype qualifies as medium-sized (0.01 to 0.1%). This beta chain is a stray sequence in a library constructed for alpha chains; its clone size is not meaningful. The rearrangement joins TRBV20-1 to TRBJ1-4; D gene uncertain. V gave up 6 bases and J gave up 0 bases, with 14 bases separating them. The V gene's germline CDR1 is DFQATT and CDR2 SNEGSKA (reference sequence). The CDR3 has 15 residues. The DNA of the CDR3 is TGCAGTGCAAGCACTGGACGGGCAACTAATGAAAAACTGTTTTTT. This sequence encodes CSASTGRATNEKLFF.

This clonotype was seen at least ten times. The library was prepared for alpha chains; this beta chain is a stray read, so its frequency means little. CDR3 region: CASSYLGQGETSGANVLTF. In nucleotides, the CDR3 is TGCGCCAGCAGCTATTTGGGACAGGGCGAAACCTCTGGGGCCAACGTCCTGACTTTC. The rearrangement uses TRBV5-1 and TRBJ2-6; the match to TRBD1 covers 9 bases. The CDR3 runs to 19 residues. J lost 0 bases, V lost 3 bases, and 10 bases had no gene match. CDR1 SGHRS and CDR2 YFSETQ come from the germline V gene.

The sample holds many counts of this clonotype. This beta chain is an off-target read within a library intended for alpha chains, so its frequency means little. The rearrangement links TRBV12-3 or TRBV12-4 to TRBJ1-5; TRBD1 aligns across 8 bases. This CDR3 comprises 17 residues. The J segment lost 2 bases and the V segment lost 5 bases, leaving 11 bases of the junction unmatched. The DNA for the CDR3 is TGTGCCAGCAGTATACAGGGGGGCAGGGGTGGCAATCAGCCCCAGCATTTT. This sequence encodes CASSIQGGRGGNQPQHF.

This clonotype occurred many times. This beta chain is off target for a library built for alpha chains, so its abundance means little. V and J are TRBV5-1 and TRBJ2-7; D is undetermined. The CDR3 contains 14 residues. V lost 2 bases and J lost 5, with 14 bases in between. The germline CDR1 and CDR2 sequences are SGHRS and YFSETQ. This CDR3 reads CASSFRPGADEQYF. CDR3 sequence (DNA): TGCGCCAGCAGCTTTCGGCCAGGTGCGGACGAGCAGTACTTC.